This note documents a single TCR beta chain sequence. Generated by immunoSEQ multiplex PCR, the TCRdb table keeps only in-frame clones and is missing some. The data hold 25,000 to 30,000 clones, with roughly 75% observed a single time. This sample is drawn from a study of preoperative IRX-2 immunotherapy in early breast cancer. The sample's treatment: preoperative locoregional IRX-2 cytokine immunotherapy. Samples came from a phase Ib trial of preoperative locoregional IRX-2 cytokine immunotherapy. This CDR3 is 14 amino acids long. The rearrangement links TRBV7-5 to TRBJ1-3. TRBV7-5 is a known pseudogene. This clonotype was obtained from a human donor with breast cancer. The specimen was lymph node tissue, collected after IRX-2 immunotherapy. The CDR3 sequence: CASSAGGEGNTIYF. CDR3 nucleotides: TGTGCCAGCAGCGCGGGGGGCGAGGGAAACACCATATATTTT.